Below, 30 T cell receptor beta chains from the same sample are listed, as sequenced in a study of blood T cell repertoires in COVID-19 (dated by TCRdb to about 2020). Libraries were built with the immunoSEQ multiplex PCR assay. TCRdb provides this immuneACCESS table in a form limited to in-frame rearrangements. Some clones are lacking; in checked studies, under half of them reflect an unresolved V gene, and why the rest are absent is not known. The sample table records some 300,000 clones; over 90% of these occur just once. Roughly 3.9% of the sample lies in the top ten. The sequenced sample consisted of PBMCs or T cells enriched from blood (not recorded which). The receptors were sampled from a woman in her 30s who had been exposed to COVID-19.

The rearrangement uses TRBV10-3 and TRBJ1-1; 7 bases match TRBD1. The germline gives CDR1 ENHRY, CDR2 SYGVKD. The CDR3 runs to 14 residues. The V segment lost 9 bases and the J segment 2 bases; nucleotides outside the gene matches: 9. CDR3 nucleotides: TGTGCCATAAACCCGGGACAGCTAAACACTGAAGCTTTCTTT. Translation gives CAINPGQLNTEAFF.

CDR3 coding DNA: TGTGCCAGCAGCGGAGAATCTGGAAACACCATATATTTT. As protein: CASSGESGNTIYF. The chain couples TRBV6-2 or TRBV6-3 to TRBJ1-3; no reliable D call. CDR3 length: 13 amino acids. With 6 bases removed from V and 1 base from J, the gap between germline ends came to 7 bases. CDR1 and CDR2 (germline): MNHEY, SVGEGT.

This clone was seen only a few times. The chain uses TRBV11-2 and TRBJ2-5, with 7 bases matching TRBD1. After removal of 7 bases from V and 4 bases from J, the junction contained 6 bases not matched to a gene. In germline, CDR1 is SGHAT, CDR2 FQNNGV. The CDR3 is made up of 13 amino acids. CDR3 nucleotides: TGTGCCAGCACCTTCAACAGGGGAGAGACCCAGTACTTC. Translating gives CASTFNRGETQYF.

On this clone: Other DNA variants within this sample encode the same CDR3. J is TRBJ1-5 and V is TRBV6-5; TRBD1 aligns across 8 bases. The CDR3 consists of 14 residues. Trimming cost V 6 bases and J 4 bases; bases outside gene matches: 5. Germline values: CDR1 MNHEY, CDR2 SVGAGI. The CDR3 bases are TGTGCCAGCAGACGGACAGGGCGGAATCAGCCCCAGCATTTT. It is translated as CASRRTGRNQPQHF.

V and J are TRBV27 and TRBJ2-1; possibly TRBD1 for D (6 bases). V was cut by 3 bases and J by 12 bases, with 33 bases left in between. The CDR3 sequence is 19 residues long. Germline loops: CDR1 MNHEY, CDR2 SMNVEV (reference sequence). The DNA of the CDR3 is TGTGCCAGCAGTTTGGGGGCGCGACCACCCACCAGGGGAGAGGCCCGGCAGTTCTTC. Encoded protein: CASSLGARPPTRGEARQFF.

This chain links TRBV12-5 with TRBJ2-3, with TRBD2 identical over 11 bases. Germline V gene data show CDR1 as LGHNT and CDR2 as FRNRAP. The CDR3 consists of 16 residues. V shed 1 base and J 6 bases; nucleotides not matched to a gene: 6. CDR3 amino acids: CASGLGTSGPTDTQYF. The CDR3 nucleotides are TGTGCTAGTGGTTTGGGGACTAGCGGGCCCACTGATACGCAGTATTTT.

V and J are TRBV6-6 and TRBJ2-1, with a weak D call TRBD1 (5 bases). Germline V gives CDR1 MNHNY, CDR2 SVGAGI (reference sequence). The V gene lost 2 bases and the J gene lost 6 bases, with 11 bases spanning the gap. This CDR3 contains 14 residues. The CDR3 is CASSYGQGGNEQFF. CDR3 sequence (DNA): TGTGCCAGCAGTTACGGGCAGGGCGGCAATGAGCAGTTCTTC.

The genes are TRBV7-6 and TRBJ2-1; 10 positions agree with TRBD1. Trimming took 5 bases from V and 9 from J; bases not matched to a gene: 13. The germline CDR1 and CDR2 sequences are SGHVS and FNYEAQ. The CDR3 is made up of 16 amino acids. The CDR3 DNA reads TGTGCCAGCAGCCCTGAATGGGGACAGGGGTGGGGTGAGCAGTTCTTC. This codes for CASSPEWGQGWGEQFF.

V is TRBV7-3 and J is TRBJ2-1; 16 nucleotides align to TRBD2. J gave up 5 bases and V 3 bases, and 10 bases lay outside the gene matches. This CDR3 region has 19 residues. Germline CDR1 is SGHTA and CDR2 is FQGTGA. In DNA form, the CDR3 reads TGTGCCAGCAGCTTTACCGGGACTAGCGGGGGGGCACCCCACAATGAGCAGTTCTTC. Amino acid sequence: CASSFTGTSGGAPHNEQFF. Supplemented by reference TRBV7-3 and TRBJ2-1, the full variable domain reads GAGVSQTPSNKVTEKGKYVELRCDPISGHTALYWYRQSLGQGPEFLIYFQGTGAADDSGLPNDRFFAVRPEGSVSTLKIQRTERGDSAVYLCASSFTGTSGGAPHNEQFFGPGTRLTVL.

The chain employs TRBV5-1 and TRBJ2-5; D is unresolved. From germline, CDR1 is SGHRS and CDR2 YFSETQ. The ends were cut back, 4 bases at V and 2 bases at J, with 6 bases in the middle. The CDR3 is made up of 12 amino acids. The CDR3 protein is CASSLTQETQYF. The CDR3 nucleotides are TGCGCCAGCAGCCTTACTCAAGAGACCCAGTACTTC.

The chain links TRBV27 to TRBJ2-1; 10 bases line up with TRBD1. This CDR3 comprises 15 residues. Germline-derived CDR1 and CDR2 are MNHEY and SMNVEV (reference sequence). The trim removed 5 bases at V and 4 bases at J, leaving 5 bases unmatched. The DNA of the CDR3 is TGTGCCAGCAGTCTCGGACAGGGGGGGTACAATGAGCAGTTCTTC. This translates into CASSLGQGGYNEQFF.

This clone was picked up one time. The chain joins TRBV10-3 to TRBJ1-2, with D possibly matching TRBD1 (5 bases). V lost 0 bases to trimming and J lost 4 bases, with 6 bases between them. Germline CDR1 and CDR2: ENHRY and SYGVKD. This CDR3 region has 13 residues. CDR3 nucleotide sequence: TGTGCCATCAGTGAGTCGACAGCCTATGGCTACACCTTC. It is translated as CAISESTAYGYTF.

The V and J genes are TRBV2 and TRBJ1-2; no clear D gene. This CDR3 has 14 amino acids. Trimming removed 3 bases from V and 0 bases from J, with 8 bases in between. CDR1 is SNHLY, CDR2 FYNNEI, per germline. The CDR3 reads CASSDVKSNYGYTF. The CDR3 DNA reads TGTGCCAGCAGTGATGTAAAATCTAACTATGGCTACACCTTC. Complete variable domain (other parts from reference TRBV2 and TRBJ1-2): EPEVTQTPSHQVTQMGQEVILRCVPISNHLYFYWYRQILGQKVEFLVSFYNNEISEKSEIFDDQFSVERPDGSNFTLKIRSTKLEDSAMYFCASSDVKSNYGYTFGSGTRLTVV.

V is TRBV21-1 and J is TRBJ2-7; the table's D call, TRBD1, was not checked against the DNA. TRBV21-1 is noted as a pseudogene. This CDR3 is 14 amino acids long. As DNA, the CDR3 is TGTGCCAGACAAGGTGGGACAGGGAGATACGAGCAGTACTTC. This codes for CARQGGTGRYEQYF.

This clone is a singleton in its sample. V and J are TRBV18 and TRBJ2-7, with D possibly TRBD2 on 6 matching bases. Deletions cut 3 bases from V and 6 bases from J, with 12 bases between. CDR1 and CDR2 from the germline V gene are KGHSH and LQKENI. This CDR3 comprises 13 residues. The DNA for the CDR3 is TGTGCCAGCTCACCTTCCAGGGACTCCGAGCAGTACTTC. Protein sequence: CASSPSRDSEQYF.

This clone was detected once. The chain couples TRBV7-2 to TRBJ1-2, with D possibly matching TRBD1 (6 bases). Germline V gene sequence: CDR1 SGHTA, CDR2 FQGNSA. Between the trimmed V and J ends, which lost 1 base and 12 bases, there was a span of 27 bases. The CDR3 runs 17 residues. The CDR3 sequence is CASSLDPGAALSRRDTF. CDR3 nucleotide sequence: TGTGCCAGCAGCTTAGATCCAGGGGCCGCCCTATCGAGACGAGACACCTTC.

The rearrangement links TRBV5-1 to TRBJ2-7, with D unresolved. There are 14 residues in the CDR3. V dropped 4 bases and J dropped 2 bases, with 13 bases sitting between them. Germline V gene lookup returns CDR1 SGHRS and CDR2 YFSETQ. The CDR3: CASSLYDRAYEQYF. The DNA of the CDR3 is TGCGCCAGCAGCCTATATGACCGGGCCTACGAGCAGTACTTC.

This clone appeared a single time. The CDR3 loop is CASSQRYQASGNTIYF. DNA of the CDR3: TGTGCCAGCAGCCAAAGGTACCAGGCCTCTGGAAACACCATATATTTT. V and J are TRBV4-2 and TRBJ1-3; the D is unclear. Looked up from germline, CDR1 is LGHNA and CDR2 is YNFKEQ. V lost 2 bases and J 0 bases, leaving 11 bases between the germline ends. CDR3 length: 16 amino acids.

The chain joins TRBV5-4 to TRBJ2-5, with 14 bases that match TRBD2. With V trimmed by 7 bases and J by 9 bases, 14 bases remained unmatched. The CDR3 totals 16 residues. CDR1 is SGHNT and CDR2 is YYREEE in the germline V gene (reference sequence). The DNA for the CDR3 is TGTGCCAGCGGACGTACTGGGACTAGCGGGGGACCCGCCCAGTACTTC. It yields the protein CASGRTGTSGGPAQYF.

CDR3 DNA: TGTGCCAGCTCAGCCAAGGTTGGAGGCACAGATACGCAGTATTTT. Its protein is CASSAKVGGTDTQYF. This rearrangement joins TRBV18 to TRBJ2-3; D is unclear. The CDR3 has 15 amino acids. Deletions cut 5 bases from V and 1 base from J, with 13 bases between. Germline assignment: CDR1 KGHSH and CDR2 LQKENI.

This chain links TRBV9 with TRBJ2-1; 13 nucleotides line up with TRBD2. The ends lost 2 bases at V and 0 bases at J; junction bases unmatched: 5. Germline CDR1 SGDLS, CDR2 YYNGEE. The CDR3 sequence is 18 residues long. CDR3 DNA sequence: TGTGCCAGCAGCGTGACTAGCGGGGGGATCGGCTCCTACAATGAGCAGTTCTTC. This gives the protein CASSVTSGGIGSYNEQFF.

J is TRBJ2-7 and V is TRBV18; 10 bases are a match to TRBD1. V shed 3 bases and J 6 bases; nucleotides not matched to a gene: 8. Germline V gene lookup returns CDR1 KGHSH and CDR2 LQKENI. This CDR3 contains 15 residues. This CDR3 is CASSPGQGLFAEQYF. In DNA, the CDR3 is TGTGCCAGCTCACCGGGACAGGGGCTTTTCGCCGAGCAGTACTTC.

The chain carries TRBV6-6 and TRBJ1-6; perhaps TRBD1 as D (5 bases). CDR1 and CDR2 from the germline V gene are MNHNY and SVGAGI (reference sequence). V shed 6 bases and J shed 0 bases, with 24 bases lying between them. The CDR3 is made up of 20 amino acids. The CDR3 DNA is TGTGCCAGCAGCCTACGGGGGGAGGTTTTACATTCCTCCTATAATTCACCCCTCCACTTT. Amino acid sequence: CASSLRGEVLHSSYNSPLHF.

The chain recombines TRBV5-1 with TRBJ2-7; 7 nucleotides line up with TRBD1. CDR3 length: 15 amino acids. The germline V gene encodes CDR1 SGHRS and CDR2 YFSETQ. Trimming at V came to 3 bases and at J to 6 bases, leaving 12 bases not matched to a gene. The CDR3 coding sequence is TGCGCCAGCAGCTCCGCAACAGGGGCCTTTTCCGAGCAGTACTTC. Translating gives CASSSATGAFSEQYF.

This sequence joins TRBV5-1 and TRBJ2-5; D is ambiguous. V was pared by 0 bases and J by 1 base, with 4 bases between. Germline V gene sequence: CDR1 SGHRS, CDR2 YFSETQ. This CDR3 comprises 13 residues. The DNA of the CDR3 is TGCGCCAGCAGCTTGGACACCCAAGAGACCCAGTACTTC. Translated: CASSLDTQETQYF.

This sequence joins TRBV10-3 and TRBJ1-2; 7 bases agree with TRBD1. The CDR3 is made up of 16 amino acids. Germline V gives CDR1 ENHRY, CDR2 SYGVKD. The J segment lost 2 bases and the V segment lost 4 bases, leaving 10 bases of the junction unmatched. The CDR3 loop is CAISVTHTGVNYGYTF. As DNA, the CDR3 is TGTGCCATCAGTGTAACCCACACAGGGGTCAACTATGGCTACACCTTC.

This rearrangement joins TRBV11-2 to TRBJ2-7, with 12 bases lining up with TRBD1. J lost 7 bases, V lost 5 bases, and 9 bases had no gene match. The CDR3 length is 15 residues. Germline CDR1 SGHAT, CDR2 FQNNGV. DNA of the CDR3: TGTGCCAGCAGCCTTGGGACAGGGGGCCTATCTGAGCAGTACTTC. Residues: CASSLGTGGLSEQYF.

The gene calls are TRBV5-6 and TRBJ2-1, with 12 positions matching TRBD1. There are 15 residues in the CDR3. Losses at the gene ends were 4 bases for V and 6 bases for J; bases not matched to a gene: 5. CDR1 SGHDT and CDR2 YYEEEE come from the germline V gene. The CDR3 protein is CASSQPGQGANEQFF. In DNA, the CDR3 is TGTGCCAGCAGCCAACCGGGACAGGGGGCCAATGAGCAGTTCTTC.

CDR3 DNA: TGTGCCACCAGCCGACAGGTTTTGAACACCGGGGAGCTGTTTTTT. Translated, it gives CATSRQVLNTGELFF. The gene calls are TRBV15 and TRBJ2-2; D is perhaps TRBD1 (6 bases). The CDR3 contains 15 residues. Germline CDR1 LNHNV, CDR2 YYDKDF (reference sequence). V was shortened by 5 bases and J by 1 base, with 11 bases between the two germline ends.

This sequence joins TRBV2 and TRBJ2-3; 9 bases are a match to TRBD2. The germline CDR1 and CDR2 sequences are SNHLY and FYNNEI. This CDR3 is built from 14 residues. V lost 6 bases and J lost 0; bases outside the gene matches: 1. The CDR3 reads CASRRGGSTDTQYF. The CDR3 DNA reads TGTGCCAGCAGGCGGGGGGGCAGCACAGATACGCAGTATTTT.